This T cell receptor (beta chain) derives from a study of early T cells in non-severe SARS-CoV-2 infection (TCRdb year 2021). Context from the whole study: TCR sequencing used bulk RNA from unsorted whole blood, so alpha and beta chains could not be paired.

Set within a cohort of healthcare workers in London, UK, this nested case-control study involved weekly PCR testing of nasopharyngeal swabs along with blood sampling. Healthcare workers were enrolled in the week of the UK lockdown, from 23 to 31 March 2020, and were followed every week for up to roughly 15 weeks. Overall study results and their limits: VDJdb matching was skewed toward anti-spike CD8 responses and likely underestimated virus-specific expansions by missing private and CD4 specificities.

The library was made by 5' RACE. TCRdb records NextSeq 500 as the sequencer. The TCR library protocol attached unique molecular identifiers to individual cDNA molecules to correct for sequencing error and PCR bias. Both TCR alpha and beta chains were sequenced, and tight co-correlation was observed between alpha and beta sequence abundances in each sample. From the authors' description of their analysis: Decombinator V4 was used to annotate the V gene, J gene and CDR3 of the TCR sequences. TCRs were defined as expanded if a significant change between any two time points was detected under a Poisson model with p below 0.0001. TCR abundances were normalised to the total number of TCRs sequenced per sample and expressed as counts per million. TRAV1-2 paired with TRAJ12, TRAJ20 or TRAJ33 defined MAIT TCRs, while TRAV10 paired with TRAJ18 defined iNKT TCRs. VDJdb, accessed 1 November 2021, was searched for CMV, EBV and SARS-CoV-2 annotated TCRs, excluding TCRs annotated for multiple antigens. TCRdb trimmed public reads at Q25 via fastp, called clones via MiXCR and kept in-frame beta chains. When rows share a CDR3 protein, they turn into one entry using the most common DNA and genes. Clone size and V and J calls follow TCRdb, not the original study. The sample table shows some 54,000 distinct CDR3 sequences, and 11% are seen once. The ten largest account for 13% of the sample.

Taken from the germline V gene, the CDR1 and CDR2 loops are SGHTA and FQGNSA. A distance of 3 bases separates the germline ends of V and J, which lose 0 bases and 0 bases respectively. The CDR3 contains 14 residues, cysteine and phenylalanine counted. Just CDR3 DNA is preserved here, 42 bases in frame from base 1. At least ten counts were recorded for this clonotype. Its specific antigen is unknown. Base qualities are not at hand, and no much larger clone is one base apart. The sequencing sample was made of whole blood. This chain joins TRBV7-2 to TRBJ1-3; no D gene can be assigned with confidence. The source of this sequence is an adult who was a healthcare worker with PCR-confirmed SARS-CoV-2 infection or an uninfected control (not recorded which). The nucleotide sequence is TGTGCCAGCAGCTTAGCCGGCTCTGGAAACACCATATATTTT. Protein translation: CASSLAGSGNTIYF.